This TCR beta chain was observed in a study of cytomegalovirus exposure and HLA in healthy donors. Overall study context: The 120 or so validation repertoires were produced on the same platform as the 650 or so repertoires of the first cohort. This was reported in a later analysis. The study, taken as a whole, reports: In vitro confirmation showed a few CMV-associated chains to be CMV antigen specific. The study recorded over 150 TCR beta chains that were cytomegalovirus-associated.

Profiled with immunoSEQ multiplex PCR; TCRdb holds only in-frame clones, not every one. The sample carries some 210,000 clones, 87% recorded once. Note on this clone: Antigen: not known.

Material for sequencing was PBMCs. This sequence was found in a woman aged 18-30 years in good health and CMV-seropositive.

Here the CDR3 reads CASSLVAQYEQYF. DNA for the CDR3: TGTGCCAGCAGCTTAGTGGCCCAGTACGAGCAGTACTTC. The chain couples TRBV11-2 to TRBJ2-7; no reliable D call. V lost 1 base and J lost 4, with 8 bases in between. The CDR3 runs to 13 residues. Looked up from germline, CDR1 is SGHAT and CDR2 is FQNNGV.